The clone carrying this TCR beta chain has only a few counts. The sample originates from a study of shared T cell receptors in the human thymus. This table comes from immunoSEQ multiplex PCR, and its TCRdb copy is limited to in-frame clones, with some not included. The sample records about 660,000 clones, about 90% being singletons. Germline V gives CDR1 WSHSY, CDR2 SAAADI. V was shortened by 9 bases and J by 0 bases, with 10 bases between the two germline ends. This CDR3 is 13 amino acids long. These data also featured in a second study, about human thymus T cells. That work contributes: Healthy Finnish infants undergoing corrective surgery for congenital heart defects were the donors. Thymic tissue was derived from resections collected during corrective heart surgery. Blood and thymic repertoires both appeared biased in V and J gene usage. Related studies found that unrelated individuals share highly overlapping thymic repertoires.

The sequence came from a boy in the first two years of life with a congenital heart defect. Sequencing input: thymocytes. The rearrangement joins TRBV10-2 to TRBJ2-3; no definite D call. This chain's CDR3 is CARSASSTDTQYF. The CDR3 nucleotides read TGCGCCAGATCAGCGTCTAGCACAGATACGCAGTATTTT.